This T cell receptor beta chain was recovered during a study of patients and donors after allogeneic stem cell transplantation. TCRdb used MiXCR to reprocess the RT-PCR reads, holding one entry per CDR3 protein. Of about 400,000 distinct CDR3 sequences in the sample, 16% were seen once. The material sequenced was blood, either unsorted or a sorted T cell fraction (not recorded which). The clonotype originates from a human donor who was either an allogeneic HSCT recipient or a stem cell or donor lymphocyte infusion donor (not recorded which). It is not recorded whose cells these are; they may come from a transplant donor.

In nucleotides, the CDR3 is TGTGCCAGCAGTTACTCCCGCAGGGGGCGTAGGGGAGAGCAGTACTTC. Translated: CASSYSRRGRRGEQYF. The chain links TRBV6-5 to TRBJ2-7, with 8 bases fitting TRBD1. The germline CDR1 and CDR2 sequences are MNHEY and SVGAGI. J was trimmed by 7 bases and V by 0 bases; bases with no gene match: 11. The CDR3 is 16 residues long.